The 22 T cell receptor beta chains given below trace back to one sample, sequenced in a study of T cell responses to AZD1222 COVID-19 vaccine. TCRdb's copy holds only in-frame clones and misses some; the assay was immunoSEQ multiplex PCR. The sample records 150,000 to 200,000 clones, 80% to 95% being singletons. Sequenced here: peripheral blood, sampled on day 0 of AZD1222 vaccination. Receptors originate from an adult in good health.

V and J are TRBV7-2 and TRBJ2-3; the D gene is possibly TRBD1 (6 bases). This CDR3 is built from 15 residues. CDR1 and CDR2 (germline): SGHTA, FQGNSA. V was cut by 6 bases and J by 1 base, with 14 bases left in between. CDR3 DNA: TGTGCCAGCAGTTACAGGGCGTCGGGCACAGATACGCAGTATTTT. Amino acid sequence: CASSYRASGTDTQYF.

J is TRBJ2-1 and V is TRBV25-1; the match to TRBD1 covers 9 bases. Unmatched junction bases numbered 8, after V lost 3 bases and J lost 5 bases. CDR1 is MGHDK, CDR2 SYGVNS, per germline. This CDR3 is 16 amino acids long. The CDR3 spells CASSDFPGTGHNEQFF. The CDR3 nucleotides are TGTGCCAGCAGTGATTTTCCCGGGACAGGGCACAATGAGCAGTTCTTC.

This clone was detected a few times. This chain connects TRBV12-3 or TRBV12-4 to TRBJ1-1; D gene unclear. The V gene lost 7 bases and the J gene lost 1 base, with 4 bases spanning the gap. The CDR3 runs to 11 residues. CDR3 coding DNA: TGTGCCAGCACCCCGAACACTGAAGCTTTCTTT. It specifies CASTPNTEAFF.

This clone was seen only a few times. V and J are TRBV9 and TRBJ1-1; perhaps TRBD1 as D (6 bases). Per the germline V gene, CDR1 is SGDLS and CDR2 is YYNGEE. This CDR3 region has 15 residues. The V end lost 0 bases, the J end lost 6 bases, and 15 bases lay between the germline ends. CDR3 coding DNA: TGTGCCAGCAGCGTAGAGCAGGGGAGGTACGCTGAAGCTTTCTTT. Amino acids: CASSVEQGRYAEAFF.

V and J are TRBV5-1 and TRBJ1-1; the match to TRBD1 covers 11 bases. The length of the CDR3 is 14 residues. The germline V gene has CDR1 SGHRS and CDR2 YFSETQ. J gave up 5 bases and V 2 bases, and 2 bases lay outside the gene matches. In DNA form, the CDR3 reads TGCGCCAGCAGCTTAGGACAGGGGGCGACTGAAGCTTTCTTT. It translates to CASSLGQGATEAFF.

This CDR3 reads CASSSTGTSAETQYF. The CDR3 DNA is TGCGCCAGCAGCAGCACCGGGACTAGCGCCGAGACCCAGTACTTC. V is TRBV5-1 and J is TRBJ2-5, with 10 bases matching TRBD2. The germline V gene encodes CDR1 SGHRS and CDR2 YFSETQ. This CDR3 has 15 residues. The trim removed 4 bases at V and 5 bases at J, leaving 8 bases unmatched.

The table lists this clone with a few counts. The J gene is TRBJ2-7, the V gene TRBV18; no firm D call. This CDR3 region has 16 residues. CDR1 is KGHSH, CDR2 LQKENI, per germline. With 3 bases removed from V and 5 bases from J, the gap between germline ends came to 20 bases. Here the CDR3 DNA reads TGTGCCAGCTCACCTTCCCGGGCCACCCCCCGGAACGAGCAGTACTTC. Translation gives CASSPSRATPRNEQYF.

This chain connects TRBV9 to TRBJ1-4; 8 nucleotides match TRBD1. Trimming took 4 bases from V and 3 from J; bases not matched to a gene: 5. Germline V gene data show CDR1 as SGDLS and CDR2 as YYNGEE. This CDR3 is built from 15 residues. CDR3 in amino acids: CASSYSQGANEKLFF. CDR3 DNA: TGTGCCAGCAGCTACTCACAGGGGGCTAATGAAAAACTGTTTTTT.

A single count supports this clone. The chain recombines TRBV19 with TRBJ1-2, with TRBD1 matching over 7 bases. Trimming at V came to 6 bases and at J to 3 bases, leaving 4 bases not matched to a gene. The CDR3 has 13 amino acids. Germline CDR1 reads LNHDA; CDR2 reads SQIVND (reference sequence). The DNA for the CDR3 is TGTGCCAGTAGGGAGGGGGCGGACTATGGCTACACCTTC. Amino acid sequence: CASREGADYGYTF.

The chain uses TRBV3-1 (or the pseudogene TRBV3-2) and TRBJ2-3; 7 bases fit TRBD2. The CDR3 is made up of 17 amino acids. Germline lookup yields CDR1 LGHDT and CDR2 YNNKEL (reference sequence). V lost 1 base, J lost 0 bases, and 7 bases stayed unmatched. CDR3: CASSQGSSGPSTDTQYF. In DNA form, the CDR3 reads TGTGCCAGCAGCCAAGGGTCTAGCGGCCCTAGCACAGATACGCAGTATTTT.

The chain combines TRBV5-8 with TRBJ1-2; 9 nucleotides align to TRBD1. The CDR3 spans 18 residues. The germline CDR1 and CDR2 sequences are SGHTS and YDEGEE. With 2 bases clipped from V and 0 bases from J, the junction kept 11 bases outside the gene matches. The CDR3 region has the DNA TGTGCCAGCAGCTTCCCCATGGGGACAGGGTTATCTAACTATGGCTACACCTTC. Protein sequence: CASSFPMGTGLSNYGYTF.

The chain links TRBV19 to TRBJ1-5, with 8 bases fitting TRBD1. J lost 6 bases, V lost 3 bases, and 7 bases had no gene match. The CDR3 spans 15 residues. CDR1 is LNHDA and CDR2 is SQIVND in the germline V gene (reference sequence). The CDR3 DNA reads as TGTGCCAGTAGTATCTTCCAGGGGGCAAGTCAGCCCCAGCATTTT. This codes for CASSIFQGASQPQHF.

The CDR3 protein is CASSQVGNGPYEQYF. DNA for the CDR3: TGTGCCAGCAGCCAAGTGGGTAACGGGCCCTACGAGCAGTACTTC. The genes are TRBV14 and TRBJ2-7; no reliable D call. Germline CDR1 and CDR2: SGHDN and FVKESK. With 1 base removed from V and 2 bases from J, the gap between germline ends came to 12 bases. The CDR3 has 15 residues.

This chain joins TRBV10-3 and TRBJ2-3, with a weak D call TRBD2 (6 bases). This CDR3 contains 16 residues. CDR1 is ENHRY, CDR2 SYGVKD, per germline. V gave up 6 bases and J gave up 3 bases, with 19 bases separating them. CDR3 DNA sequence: TGTGCCATCAGAGGCCGAGTGGAGGGATGGACAGATACGCAGTATTTT. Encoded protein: CAIRGRVEGWTDTQYF.

This CDR3 is CATSGGARDEQYF. For the CDR3, the DNA is TGTGCCACATCAGGGGGGGCGCGAGACGAGCAGTACTTC. The V and J genes are TRBV18 and TRBJ2-7; D possibly matches TRBD1 or TRBD2 (7 bases each). Germline CDR1 reads KGHSH; CDR2 reads LQKENI. Trimming removed 10 bases at V and 5 bases at J, with 18 bases between. The CDR3 sequence is 13 residues long.

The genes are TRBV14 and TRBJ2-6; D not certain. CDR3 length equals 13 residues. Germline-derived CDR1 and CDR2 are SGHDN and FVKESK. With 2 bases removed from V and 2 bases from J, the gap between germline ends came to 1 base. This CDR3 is CASSQTGANVLTF. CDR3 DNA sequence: TGTGCCAGCAGCCAAACTGGGGCCAACGTCCTGACTTTC.

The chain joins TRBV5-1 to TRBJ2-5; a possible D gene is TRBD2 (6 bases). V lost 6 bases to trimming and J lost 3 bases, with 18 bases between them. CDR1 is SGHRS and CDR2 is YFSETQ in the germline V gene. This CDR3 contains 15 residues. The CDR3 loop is CASTAGSSIKETQYF. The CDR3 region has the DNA TGCGCCAGCACCGCGGGGAGCTCGATTAAAGAGACCCAGTACTTC.

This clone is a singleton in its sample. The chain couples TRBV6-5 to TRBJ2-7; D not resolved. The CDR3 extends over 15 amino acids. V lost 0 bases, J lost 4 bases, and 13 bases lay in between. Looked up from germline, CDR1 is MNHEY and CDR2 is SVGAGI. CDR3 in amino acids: CASSYSKDPPYEQYF. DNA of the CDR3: TGTGCCAGCAGTTACTCGAAGGATCCCCCGTACGAGCAGTACTTC.

CDR3 sequence: CASIRRGMNSPLHF. CDR3 in DNA: TGTGCCAGCATTCGGCGTGGAATGAATTCACCCCTCCACTTT. The genes are TRBV2 and TRBJ1-6; unclear D gene. CDR1 and CDR2 (germline): SNHLY, FYNNEI. Deletions cut 7 bases from V and 7 bases from J, with 14 bases between. This CDR3 is 14 amino acids long.

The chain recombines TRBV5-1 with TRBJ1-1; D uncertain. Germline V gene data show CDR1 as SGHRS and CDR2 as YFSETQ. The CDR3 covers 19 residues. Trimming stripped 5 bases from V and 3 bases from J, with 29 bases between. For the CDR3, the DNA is TGCGCCAGCAGTTTTCTCCCCCTTCGGTTAGGCGGAGATCACACTGAAGCTTTCTTT. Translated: CASSFLPLRLGGDHTEAFF.

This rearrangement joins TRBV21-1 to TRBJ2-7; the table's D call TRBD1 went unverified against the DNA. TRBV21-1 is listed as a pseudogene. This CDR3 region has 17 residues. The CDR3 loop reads CATLVWTGSPPSYKQYF. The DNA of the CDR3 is TGTGCCACCCTAGTCTGGACAGGGTCCCCACCCTCGTACAAGCAGTACTTC.

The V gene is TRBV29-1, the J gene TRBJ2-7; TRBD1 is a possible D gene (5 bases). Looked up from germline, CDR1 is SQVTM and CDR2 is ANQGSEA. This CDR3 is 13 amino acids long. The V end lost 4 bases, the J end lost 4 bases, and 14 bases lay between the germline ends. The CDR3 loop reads CSVGGSLLYEQYF. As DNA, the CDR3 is TGCAGCGTTGGGGGCAGTCTTCTTTACGAGCAGTACTTC.